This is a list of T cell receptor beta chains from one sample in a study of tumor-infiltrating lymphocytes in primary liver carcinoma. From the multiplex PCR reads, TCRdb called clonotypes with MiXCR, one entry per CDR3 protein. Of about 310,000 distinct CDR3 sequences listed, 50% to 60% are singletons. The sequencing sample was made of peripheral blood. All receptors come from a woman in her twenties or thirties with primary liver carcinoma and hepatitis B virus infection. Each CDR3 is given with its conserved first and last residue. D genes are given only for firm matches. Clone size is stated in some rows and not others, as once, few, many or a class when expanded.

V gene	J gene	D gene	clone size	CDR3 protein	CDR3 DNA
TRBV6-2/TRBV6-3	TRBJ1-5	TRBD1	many	CASNRDRRDQPQHF	TGTGCCAGCAATCGGGACAGGAGGGATCAGCCCCAGCATTTT
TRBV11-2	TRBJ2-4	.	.	CVSSPMTRLYKNIQYF	TGTGTCAGCAGCCCAATGACAAGGCTTTACAAAAACATTCAGTACTTC
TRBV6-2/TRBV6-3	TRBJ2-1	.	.	CASSYPKVAGHYEQFF	TGTGCCAGCAGTTACCCCAAGGTAGCAGGGCACTACGAGCAGTTCTTC
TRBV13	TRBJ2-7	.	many	CASSITGTGSYEQYF	TGTGCCAGCAGTATAACCGGGACCGGGTCCTACGAGCAGTACTTC
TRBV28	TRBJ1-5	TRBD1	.	CASSLTQGNSNQPQHF	TGTGCCAGCAGTTTAACACAGGGGAATAGCAATCAGCCCCAGCATTTT
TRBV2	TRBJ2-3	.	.	CASRVSGGRTDTQYF	TGTGCCAGCAGGGTGAGCGGAGGACGCACAGATACGCAGTATTTT
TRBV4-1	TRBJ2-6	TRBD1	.	CASSIRDRGAGANVLTF	TGCGCCAGCAGCATCCGGGACAGGGGGGCTGGGGCCAACGTCCTGACTTTC
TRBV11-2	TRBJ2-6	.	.	CASNLVRANVLTF	TGTGCCAGCAACTTAGTCAGGGCCAACGTCCTGACTTTC
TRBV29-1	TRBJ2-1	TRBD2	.	CGARTSNFYNEQFF	TGCGGCGCGCGGACTAGCAATTTCTACAATGAGCAGTTCTTC
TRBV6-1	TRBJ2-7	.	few	CASSETMYYEQYF	TGTGCCAGCAGTGAAACCATGTACTACGAGCAGTACTTC
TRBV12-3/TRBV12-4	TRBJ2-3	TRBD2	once	CVSSLEKREGFTDTQYF	TGTGTCAGCAGTTTAGAGAAGCGGGAGGGCTTTACAGATACGCAGTATTTT
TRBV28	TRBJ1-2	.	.	CASSPGLRNYGYTF	TGTGCCAGCAGCCCAGGGCTGCGAAACTATGGCTACACCTTC
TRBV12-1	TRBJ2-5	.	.	CASGETQYF	TGTGCCAGCGGAGAGACCCAGTACTTC
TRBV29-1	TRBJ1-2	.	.	CSAETLGRFCGYTF	TGCAGCGCCGAAACCCTCGGACGGTTCTGCGGCTACACCTTC
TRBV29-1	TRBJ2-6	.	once	CTVEMVSGANVLTF	TGCACCGTTGAAATGGTCTCTGGGGCTAACGTCCTGACTTTC
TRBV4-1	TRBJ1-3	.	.	CASSQVGGRSGNTIYF	TGCGCCAGCAGCCAAGTTGGGGGCCGCTCTGGAAACACCATATATTTT
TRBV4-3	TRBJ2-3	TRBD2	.	CASSQEVLAGASDRQYF	TGTGCCAGCAGCCAAGAAGTACTAGCGGGAGCCTCAGATAGGCAGTATTTT
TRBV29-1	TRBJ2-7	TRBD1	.	CSVELGRTGAYYDQYF	TGCAGTGTTGAATTAGGTAGGACAGGGGCATACTACGATCAGTACTTC
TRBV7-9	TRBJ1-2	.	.	CASTSQGYGYTF	TGTGCCAGCACCTCACAGGGTTACGGCTACACCTTC
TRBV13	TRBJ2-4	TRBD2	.	CASSVGLADGPQNIQYF	TGTGCCAGCAGCGTCGGACTAGCGGATGGGCCCCAAAACATTCAGTACTTC
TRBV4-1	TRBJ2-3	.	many	CASSQSYPSLSTDTQYF	TGCGCCAGCAGCCAATCGTACCCTTCACTTTCCACAGATACGCAGTATTTT
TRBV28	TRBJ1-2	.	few	CASSFPLQARYGYTF	TGTGCCAGCAGTTTTCCCCTACAGGCGAGATATGGCTACACCTTC
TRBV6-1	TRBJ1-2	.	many	CASSIQEAKRSYGYTF	TGTGCCAGCAGCATTCAGGAGGCAAAGAGGAGCTATGGCTACACCTTC
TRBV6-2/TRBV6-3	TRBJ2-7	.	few	CASSFPPTEYSYEQYF	TGTGCCAGCAGTTTCCCCCCGACCGAATACTCCTACGAGCAGTACTTC
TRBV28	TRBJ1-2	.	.	CASSFELYGYTF	TGTGCCAGCAGTTTCGAGCTCTATGGCTACACCTTC
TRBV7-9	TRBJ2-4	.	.	CASSLAVGGPTNIQYF	TGTGCCAGCAGCTTAGCGGTGGGGGGACCGACAAACATTCAGTACTTC
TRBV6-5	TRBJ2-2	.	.	CASSRTGKGTGGLFF	TGTGCCAGCAGTCGGACAGGAAAGGGGACCGGGGGGCTGTTTTTT
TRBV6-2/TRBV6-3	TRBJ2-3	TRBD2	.	CASSYSKLAGGGMQYF	TGTGCCAGCAGTTACTCGAAACTAGCGGGAGGTGGTATGCAGTATTTT
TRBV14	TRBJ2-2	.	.	CANSHTGELFF	TGTGCCAACAGCCACACTGGGGAGCTGTTTTTT
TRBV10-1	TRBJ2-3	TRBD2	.	CASSSGLAGAGRVTQYF	TGCGCCAGCAGCTCGGGACTAGCGGGAGCGGGTCGGGTTACGCAATATTTT
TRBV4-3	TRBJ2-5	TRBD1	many	CASSQDVRGIQETQYF	TGCGCCAGCAGCCAAGATGTCAGGGGGATCCAAGAGACCCAGTACTTC
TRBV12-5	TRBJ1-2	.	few	CASGAQGPYGYTF	TGTGCTAGTGGTGCCCAGGGGCCCTATGGCTACACCTTC
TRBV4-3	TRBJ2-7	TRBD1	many	CASSQQRTGGYEQYF	TGCGCCAGCAGCCAACAAAGGACAGGGGGATACGAGCAGTACTTC
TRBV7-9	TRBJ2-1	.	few	CASSLLREFTNEQFF	TGTGCCAGCAGCTTATTACGGGAGTTTACGAATGAGCAGTTCTTC
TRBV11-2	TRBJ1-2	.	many	CASSRWEGPSNYGYTF	TGTGCCAGCAGCCGATGGGAGGGCCCTTCTAACTATGGCTACACCTTC
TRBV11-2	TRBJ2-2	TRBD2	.	CASSLGGSGIGGELFF	TGTGCCAGCAGTTTAGGGGGTAGCGGGATTGGCGGGGAGCTGTTTTTT
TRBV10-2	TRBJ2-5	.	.	CTSSGWAGVQETQYF	TGCACCAGCAGTGGTTGGGCAGGGGTTCAAGAGACCCAGTACTTC
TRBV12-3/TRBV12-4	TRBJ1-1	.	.	CASSLGGRGTEPFF	TGTGCCAGCAGTTTAGGGGGTAGGGGCACTGAACCTTTCTTT
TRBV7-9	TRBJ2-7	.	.	CASSFGAVAYEQYF	TGTGCCAGCAGCTTTGGGGCAGTAGCCTACGAGCAGTACTTC
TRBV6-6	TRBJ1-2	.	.	CASSYQQNYGYTF	TGTGCCAGCAGTTACCAACAGAACTATGGCTACACCTTC